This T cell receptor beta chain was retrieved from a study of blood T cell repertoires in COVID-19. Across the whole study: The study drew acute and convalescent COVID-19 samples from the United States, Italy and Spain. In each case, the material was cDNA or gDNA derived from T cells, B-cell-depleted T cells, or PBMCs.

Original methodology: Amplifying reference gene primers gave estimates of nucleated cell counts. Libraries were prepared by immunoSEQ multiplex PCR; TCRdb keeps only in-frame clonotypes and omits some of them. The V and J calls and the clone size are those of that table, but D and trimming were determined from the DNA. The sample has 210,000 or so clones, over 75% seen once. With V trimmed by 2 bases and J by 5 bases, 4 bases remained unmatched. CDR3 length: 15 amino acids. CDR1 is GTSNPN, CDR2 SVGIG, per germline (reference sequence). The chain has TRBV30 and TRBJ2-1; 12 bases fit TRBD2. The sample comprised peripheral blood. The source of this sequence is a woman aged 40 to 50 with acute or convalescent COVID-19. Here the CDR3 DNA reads TGTGCCTGGAGTCTTGGACTAGCGGGGAACAATGAGCAGTTCTTC. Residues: CAWSLGLAGNNEQFF.